The clone carrying this TCR beta chain appeared a few times. This sample was included in a study of blood T cells in healthy people across ages. Using a J-beta primer mix together with a sample-barcoded 5' primer, a second PCR was run for roughly 7 to 12 cycles. MiXCR, applied by TCRdb to the 5' RACE reads, yields one record per CDR3 protein. The repertoire has about 640,000 distinct CDR3 sequences, around 54% of them found once; the top ten carry roughly 34%. This CDR3 comprises 16 residues. Germline CDR1 reads DFQATT; CDR2 reads SNEGSKA (reference sequence). This clonotype originated in a man in his 60s in good health. Material for sequencing was blood. The J gene is TRBJ2-7, the V gene TRBV20-1; 9 bases fit TRBD2. CDR3 nucleotides: TGCAGCATACGGGTGGTCCTAGCGGGGAAAACCTACGAGCAGTACTTC. Translation: CSIRVVLAGKTYEQYF.